This TCR beta chain was sequenced in a study of PD-1 blockade in classical Hodgkin lymphoma. As for the study in general: Patients in the cohort were put on intravenous nivolumab, 3 mg/kg every 2 weeks. Findings and limits, study-wide: It was reported that newly diagnosed patients had less baseline TCR diversity than healthy donors. A significant rise in TCR diversity by C4D1 was seen for CD4+ but not CD8+ cells.

For this clone: Its antigen is undetermined.

This CDR3 contains 13 residues. V gave up 5 bases and J gave up 9 bases, with 14 bases separating them. CDR1 and CDR2 from the germline V gene are SEHNR and FQNEAQ (reference sequence). TCRdb's copy holds only in-frame clones and misses some; the assay was immunoSEQ multiplex PCR. There are about 13,000 clones in the sample; about nine tenths occur only once, and 0.5% lies in the top ten. Exposure to brentuximab vedotin varied, and each patient had relapsed following autologous stem cell transplantation. Magnetic negative selection served to purify CD4+ T cells out of PBMCs that had been thawed. The sample consisted of CD4+ T cells from blood, taken at baseline. The J gene is TRBJ1-5, the V gene TRBV7-9, with D perhaps matching TRBD1 (5 bases). The TCR sequence derives from a human donor with classical Hodgkin lymphoma. The CDR3 spells CASSPQVVGPQHF. The DNA for the CDR3 is TGTGCCAGCAGCCCACAGGTCGTTGGGCCCCAGCATTTT.